This T cell receptor beta chain originates from a study of beta chain features in type 1 diabetes. Notes on the study in general: TCRB CDR3s were moderately but significantly shorter in Type 1 diabetes patients in all four CD4+ subsets. Patients with type 1 diabetes showed fewer VDJ junction insertions and more deletions.

This clone was seen only a few times. Its antigen is currently unknown. Sequencing targeted expressed TCRB transcripts, as all isolated RNA had been reverse transcribed. Produced via immunoSEQ multiplex PCR; TCRdb's table is partial and in-frame only. The table has about 150,000 clones, 8.5% to 14% seen once. Germline-derived CDR1 and CDR2 are MNHEY and SMNVEV (reference sequence). The CDR3 sequence is 16 residues long. V was clipped by 6 bases and J by 7 bases; unmatched bases: 13. V gene TRBV27 combines with J gene TRBJ1-1; 11 nucleotides align to TRBD1. This sequence was found in a man younger than 35 in good health. Source material: central memory CD4+ T cells from blood. CDR3 residues: CASRGQGAGRGREAFF. CDR3 bases: TGTGCCAGCAGAGGACAGGGGGCGGGTCGGGGTCGTGAAGCTTTCTTT.